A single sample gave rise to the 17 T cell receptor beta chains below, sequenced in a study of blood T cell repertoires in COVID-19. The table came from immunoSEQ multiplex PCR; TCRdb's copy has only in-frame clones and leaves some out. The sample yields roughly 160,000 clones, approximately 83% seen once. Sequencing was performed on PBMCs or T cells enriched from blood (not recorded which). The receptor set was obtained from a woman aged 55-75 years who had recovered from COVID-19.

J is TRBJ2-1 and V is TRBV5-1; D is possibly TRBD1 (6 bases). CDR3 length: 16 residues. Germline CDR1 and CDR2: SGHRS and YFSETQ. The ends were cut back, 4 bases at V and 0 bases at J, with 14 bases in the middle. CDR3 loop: CASSRSGQTSYNEQFF. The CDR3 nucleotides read TGCGCCAGCAGCCGGAGCGGACAGACCTCCTACAATGAGCAGTTCTTC.

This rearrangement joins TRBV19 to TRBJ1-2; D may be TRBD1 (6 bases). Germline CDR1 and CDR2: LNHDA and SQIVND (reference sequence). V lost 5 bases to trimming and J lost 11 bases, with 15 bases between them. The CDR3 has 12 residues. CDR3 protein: CASSVGQPDYTF. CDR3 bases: TGTGCCAGTAGTGTGGGACAACCGGATTACACCTTC.

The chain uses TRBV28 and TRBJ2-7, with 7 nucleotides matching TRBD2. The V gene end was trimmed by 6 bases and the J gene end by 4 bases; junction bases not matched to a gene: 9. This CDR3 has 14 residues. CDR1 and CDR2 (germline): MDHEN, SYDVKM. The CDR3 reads CASRPGRGPYEQYF. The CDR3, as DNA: TGTGCCAGCAGGCCAGGGAGGGGACCTTACGAGCAGTACTTC.

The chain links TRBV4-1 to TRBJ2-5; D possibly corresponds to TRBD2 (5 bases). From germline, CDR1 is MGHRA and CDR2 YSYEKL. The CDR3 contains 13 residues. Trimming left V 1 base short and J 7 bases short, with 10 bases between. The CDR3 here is CASSQALAGTQYF. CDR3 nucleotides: TGCGCCAGCAGCCAAGCCCTAGCAGGGACCCAGTACTTC.

CDR3 DNA sequence: TGTGCCAGTAGTATAGATCAGACTAGCGGCGCTTACAATGAGCAGTTCTTC. It yields the protein CASSIDQTSGAYNEQFF. The chain carries TRBV19 and TRBJ2-1, with 9 bases aligning to TRBD2. Trimming cost V 0 bases and J 4 bases; bases outside gene matches: 7. The germline CDR1 and CDR2 sequences are LNHDA and SQIVND (reference sequence). This CDR3 comprises 17 residues. Full variable domain (outside the CDR3, taken from reference TRBV19 and TRBJ2-1): DGGITQSPKYLFRKEGQNVTLSCEQNLNHDAMYWYRQDPGQGLRLIYYSQIVNDFQKGDIAEGYSVSREKKESFPLTVTSAQKNPTAFYLCASSIDQTSGAYNEQFFGPGTRLTVL.

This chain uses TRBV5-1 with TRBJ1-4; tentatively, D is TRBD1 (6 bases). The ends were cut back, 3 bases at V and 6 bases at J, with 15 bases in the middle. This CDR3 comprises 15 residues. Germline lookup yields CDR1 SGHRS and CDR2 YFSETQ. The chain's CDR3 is CASSSDGTPYEKLFF. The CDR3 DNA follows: TGCGCCAGCAGCTCGGACGGGACACCCTATGAAAAACTGTTTTTT.

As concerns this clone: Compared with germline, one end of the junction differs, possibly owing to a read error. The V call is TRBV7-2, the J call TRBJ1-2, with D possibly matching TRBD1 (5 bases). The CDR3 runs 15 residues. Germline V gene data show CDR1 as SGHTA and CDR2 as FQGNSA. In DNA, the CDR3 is TGTGCCAGCAGTTTAGCGCCAGGGTTGAACTATGGCTACACCTTC. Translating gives CASSLAPGLNYGYTF.

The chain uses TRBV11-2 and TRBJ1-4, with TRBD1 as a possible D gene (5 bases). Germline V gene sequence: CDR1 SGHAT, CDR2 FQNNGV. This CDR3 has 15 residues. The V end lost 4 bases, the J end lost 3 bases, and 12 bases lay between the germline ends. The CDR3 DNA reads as TGTGCCAGCAGCTCGCGGGGGGTCGCTAATGAAAAACTGTTTTTT. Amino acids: CASSSRGVANEKLFF.

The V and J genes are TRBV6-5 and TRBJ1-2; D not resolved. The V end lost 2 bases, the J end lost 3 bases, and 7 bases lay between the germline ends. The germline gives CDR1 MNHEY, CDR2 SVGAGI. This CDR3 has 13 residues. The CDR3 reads CASSYPQDYGYTF. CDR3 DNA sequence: TGTGCCAGCAGTTACCCACAAGACTATGGCTACACCTTC.

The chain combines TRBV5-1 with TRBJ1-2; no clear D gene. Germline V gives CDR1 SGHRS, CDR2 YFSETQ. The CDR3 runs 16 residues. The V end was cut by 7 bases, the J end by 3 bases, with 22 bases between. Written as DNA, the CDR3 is TGCGCCAGCTCGGGTGGAGCCGCTGTAATTGACTATGGCTACACCTTC. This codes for CASSGGAAVIDYGYTF. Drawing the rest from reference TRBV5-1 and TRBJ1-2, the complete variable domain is KAGVTQTPRYLIKTRGQQVTLSCSPISGHRSVSWYQQTPGQGLQFLFEYFSETQRNKGNFPGRFSGRQFSNSRSEMNVSTLELGDSALYLCASSGGAAVIDYGYTFGSGTRLTVV.

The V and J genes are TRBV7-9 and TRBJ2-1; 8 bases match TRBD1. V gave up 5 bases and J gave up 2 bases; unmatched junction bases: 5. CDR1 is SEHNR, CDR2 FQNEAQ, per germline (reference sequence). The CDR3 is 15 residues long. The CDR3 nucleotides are TGTGCCAGCAGCGGCGGACAGGGTGCCTACAATGAGCAGTTCTTC. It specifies CASSGGQGAYNEQFF.

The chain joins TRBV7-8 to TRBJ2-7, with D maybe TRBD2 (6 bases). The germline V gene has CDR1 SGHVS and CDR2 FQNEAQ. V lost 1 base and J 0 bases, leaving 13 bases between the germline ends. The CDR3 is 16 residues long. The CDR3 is CASSLVAGGSSYEQYF. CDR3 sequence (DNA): TGTGCCAGCAGCTTAGTGGCCGGGGGAAGCTCCTACGAGCAGTACTTC.

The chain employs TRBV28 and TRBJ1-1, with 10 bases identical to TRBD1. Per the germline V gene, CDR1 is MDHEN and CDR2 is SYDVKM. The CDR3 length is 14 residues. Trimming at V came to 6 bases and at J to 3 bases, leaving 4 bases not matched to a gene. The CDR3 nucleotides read TGTGCCAGCAGGTTGGACAGGGGGGACACTGAAGCTTTCTTT. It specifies CASRLDRGDTEAFF.

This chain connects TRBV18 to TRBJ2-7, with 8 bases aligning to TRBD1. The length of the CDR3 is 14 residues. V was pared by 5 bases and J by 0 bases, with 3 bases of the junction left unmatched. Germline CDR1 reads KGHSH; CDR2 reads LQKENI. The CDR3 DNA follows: TGTGCCAGCTCAGACAGGGGAAGCTCCTACGAGCAGTACTTC. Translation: CASSDRGSSYEQYF.

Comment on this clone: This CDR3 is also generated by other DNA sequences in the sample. CDR3 region: CASSFTGSSYNEQFF. As DNA, the CDR3 is TGCGCCAGCAGCTTTACAGGGAGCTCCTACAATGAGCAGTTCTTC. The rearrangement links TRBV5-1 to TRBJ2-1, with D possibly matching TRBD1 (6 bases). The germline V and J ends were trimmed by 2 bases and 0 bases, with 9 bases remaining between them. From germline, CDR1 is SGHRS and CDR2 YFSETQ. The CDR3 contains 15 residues.

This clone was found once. The CDR3 loop is CASSVGNPGETQYF. The DNA of the CDR3 is TGTGCCAGCAGCGTAGGGAACCCGGGGGAGACCCAGTACTTC. This sequence joins TRBV9 and TRBJ2-5; the D gene is possibly TRBD2 (5 bases). V lost 0 bases to trimming and J lost 5 bases, with 11 bases between them. Germline CDR1 is SGDLS and CDR2 is YYNGEE. This CDR3 comprises 14 residues.

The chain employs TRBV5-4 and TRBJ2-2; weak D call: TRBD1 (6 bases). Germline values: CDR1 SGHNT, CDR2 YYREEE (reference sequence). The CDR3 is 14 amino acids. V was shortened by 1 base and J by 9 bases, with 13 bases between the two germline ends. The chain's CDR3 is CASSLNQGIRELFF. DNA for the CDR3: TGTGCCAGCAGCTTGAACCAGGGGATCCGGGAGCTGTTTTTT.